This TCR beta chain was profiled in a study of shared clonotypes between healthy human individuals. Comment on this clone: Its matching antigen is unknown.

V dropped 3 bases and J dropped 3 bases, with 11 bases sitting between them. The germline gives CDR1 SNHLY, CDR2 FYNNEI. This CDR3 contains 14 residues. Data came from immunoSEQ multiplex PCR; TCRdb stores just in-frame clones and leaves some out. The sample has over 850,000 clones; approximately 80% are singletons. Study-wide findings and caveats: Naive CD4 clonotype sharing across a few donors was 4.5% to 6%.

Sequencing input: memory CD4+ T cells from PBMCs. Subset described: CD45RA-negative fraction. The clonotype originates from a man between 18 and 35 years old in good health. Some clones in this sample may be carry-over from other donors' samples. The chain employs TRBV2 and TRBJ1-1; D gene uncertain. The CDR3 here is CASSDPRRDTEAFF. CDR3 coding DNA: TGTGCCAGCAGTGACCCCAGAAGGGACACTGAAGCTTTCTTT.